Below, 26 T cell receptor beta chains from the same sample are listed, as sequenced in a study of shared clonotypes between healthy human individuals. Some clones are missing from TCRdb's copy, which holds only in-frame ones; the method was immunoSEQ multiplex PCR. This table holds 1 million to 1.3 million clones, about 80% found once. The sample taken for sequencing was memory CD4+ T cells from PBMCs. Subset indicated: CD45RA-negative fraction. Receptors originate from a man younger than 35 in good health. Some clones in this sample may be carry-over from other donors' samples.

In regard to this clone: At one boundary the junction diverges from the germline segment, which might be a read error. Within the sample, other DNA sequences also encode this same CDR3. CDR3 amino acids: CASRSGTNTGELFF. The DNA of the CDR3 is TGTGCTAGCAGAAGCGGCACGAACACCGGGGAGCTGTTTTTT. The chain joins TRBV2 to TRBJ2-2; D might be TRBD2 (5 bases). This CDR3 region has 14 residues. Germline assignment: CDR1 SNHLY and CDR2 FYNNEI.

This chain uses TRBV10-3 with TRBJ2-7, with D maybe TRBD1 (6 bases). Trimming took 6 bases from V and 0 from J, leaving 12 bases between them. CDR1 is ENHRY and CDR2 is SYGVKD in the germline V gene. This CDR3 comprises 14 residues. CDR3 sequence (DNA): TGTGCCATCAGGGGATACAGGGACTCCTACGAGCAGTACTTC. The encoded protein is CAIRGYRDSYEQYF.

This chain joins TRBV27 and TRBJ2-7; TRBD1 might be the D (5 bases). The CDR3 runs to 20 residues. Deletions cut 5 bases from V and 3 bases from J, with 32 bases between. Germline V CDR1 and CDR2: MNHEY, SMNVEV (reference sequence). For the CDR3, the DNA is TGTGCCAGCAGTACCCTTATTGACCCAGGGTACCGAGCGCGCCTCTACGAGCAGTACTTC. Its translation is CASSTLIDPGYRARLYEQYF.

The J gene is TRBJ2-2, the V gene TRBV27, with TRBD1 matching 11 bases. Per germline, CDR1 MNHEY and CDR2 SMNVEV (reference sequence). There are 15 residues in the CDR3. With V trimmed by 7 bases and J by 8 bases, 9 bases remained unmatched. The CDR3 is CASTPSDRGLGELFF. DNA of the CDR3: TGTGCCAGCACCCCGTCGGACAGGGGGCTGGGGGAGCTGTTTTTT.

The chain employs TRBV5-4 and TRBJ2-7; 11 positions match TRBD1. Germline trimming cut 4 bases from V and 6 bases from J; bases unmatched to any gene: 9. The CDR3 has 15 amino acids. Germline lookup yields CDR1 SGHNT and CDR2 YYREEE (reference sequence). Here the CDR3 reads CASSTDPGQGVEQYF. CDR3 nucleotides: TGTGCCAGCAGCACCGACCCGGGACAGGGGGTCGAGCAGTACTTC.

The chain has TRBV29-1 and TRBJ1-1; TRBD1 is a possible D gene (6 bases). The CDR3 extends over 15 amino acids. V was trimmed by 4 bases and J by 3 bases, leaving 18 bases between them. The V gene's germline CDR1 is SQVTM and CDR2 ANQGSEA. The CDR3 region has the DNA TGCAGCGTTGCCCCCTCGGCGGGGGCAGACACTGAAGCTTTCTTT. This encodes CSVAPSAGADTEAFF.

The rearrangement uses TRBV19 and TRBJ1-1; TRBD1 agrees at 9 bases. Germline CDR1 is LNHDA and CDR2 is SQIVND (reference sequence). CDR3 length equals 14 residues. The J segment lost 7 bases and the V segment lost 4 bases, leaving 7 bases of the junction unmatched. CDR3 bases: TGTGCCAGTAGTACGACAGGGGGTTTGGGTGAAGCTTTCTTT. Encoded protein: CASSTTGGLGEAFF.

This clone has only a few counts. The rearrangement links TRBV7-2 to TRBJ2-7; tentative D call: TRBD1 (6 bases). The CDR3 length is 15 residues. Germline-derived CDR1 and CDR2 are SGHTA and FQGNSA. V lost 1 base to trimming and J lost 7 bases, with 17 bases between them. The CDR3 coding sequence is TGTGCCAGCAGCTTAGGCTTCGCAGGGGCAGGGGAGCAGTACTTC. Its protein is CASSLGFAGAGEQYF.

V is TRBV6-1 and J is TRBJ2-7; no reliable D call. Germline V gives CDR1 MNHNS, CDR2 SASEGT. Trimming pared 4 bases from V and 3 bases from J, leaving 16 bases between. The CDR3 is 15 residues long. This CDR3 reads CASSGAVNYVYEQYF. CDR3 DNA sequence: TGTGCCAGCAGTGGCGCCGTGAACTATGTCTACGAGCAGTACTTC.

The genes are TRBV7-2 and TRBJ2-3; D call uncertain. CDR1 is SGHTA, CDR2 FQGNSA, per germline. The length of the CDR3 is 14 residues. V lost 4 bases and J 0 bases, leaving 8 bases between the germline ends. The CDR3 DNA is TGTGCCAGCAGCTCACAGTTTAGCACAGATACGCAGTATTTT. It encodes CASSSQFSTDTQYF.

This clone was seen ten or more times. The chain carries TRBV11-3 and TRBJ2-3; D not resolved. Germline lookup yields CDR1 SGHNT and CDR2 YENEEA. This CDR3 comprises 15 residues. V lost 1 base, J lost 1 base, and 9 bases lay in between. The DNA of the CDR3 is TGTGCCAGCAGCTTAGGCCTCCAGGGCACAGATACGCAGTATTTT. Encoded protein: CASSLGLQGTDTQYF.

Here the CDR3 DNA reads TGCGCCAGCAGCCTAACCGCGGGATCCGGGGAGCTGTTTTTT. Translated, it gives CASSLTAGSGELFF. The J gene is TRBJ2-2, the V gene TRBV5-1; perhaps TRBD2 as D (6 bases). Germline CDR1 is SGHRS and CDR2 is YFSETQ. The CDR3 extends over 14 amino acids. V dropped 4 bases and J dropped 6 bases, with 13 bases sitting between them. Complete variable domain (other parts from reference TRBV5-1 and TRBJ2-2): KAGVTQTPRYLIKTRGQQVTLSCSPISGHRSVSWYQQTPGQGLQFLFEYFSETQRNKGNFPGRFSGRQFSNSRSEMNVSTLELGDSALYLCASSLTAGSGELFFGEGSRLTVL.

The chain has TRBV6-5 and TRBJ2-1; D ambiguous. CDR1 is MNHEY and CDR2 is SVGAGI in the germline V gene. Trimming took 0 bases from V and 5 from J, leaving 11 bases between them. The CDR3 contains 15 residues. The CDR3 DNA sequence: TGTGCCAGCAGTTACTCTTGGTCCAGGAACAATGAGCAGTTCTTC. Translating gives CASSYSWSRNNEQFF.

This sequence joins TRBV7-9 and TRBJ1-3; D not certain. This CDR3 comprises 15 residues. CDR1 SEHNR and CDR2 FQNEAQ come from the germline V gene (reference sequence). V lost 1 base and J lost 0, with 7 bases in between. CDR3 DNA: TGTGCCAGCAGCTTAGGACTCTCCTCTGGAAACACCATATATTTT. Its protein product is CASSLGLSSGNTIYF.

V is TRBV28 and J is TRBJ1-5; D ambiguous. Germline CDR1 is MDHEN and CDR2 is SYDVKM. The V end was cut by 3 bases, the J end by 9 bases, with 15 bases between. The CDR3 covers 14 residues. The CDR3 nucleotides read TGTGCCAGCAGTTTCGGGATTAGGTGGCGGCCCCAGCATTTT. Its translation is CASSFGIRWRPQHF. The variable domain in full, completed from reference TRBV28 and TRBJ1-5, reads DVKVTQSSRYLVKRTGEKVFLECVQDMDHENMFWYRQDPGLGLRLIYFSYDVKMKEKGDIPEGYSVSREKKERFSLILESASTNQTSMYLCASSFGIRWRPQHFGDGTRLSIL.

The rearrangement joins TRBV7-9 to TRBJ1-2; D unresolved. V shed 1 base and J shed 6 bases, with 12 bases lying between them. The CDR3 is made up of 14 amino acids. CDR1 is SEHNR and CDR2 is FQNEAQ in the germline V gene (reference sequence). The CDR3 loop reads CASSLEFDVDGYTF. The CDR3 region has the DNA TGTGCCAGCAGCTTAGAGTTCGACGTGGATGGCTACACCTTC. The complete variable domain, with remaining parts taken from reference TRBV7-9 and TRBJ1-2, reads DTGVSQNPRHKITKRGQNVTFRCDPISEHNRLYWYRQTLGQGPEFLTYFQNEAQLEKSRLLSDRFSAERPKGSFSTLEIQRTEQGDSAMYLCASSLEFDVDGYTFGSGTRLTVV.

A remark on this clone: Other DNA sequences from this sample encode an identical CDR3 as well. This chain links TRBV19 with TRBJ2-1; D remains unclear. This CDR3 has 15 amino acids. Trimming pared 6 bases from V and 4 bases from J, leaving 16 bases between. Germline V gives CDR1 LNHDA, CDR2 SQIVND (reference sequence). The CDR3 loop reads CASRSDLGTYNEQFF. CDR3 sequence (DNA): TGTGCCAGTAGATCGGATCTAGGAACTTACAATGAGCAGTTCTTC.

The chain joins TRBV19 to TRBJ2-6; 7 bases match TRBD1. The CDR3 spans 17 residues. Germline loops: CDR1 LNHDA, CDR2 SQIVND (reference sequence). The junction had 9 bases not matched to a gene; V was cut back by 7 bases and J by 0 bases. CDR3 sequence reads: CASKATGTYSGANVLTF. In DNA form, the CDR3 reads TGTGCCAGTAAAGCGACAGGGACATACTCTGGGGCCAACGTCCTGACTTTC.

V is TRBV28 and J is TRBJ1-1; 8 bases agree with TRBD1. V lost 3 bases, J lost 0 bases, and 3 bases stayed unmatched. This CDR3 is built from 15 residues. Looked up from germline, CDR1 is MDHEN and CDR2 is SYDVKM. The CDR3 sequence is CASSFRTGLNTEAFF. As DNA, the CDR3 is TGTGCCAGCAGTTTCAGGACAGGGTTGAACACTGAAGCTTTCTTT.

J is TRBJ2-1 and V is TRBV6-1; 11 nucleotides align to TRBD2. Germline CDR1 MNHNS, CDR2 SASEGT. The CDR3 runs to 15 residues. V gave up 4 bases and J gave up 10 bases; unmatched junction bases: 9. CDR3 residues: CASSVGLAGGREQFF. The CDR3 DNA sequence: TGTGCCAGCAGTGTCGGCCTAGCGGGAGGTCGGGAGCAGTTCTTC.

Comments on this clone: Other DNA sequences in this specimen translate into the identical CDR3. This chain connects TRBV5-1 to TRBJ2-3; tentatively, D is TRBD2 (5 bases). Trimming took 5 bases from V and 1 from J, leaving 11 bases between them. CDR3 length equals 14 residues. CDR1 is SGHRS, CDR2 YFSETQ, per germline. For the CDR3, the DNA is TGCGCCAGCAGTCCGACCGGGGGCACAGATACGCAGTATTTT. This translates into CASSPTGGTDTQYF.

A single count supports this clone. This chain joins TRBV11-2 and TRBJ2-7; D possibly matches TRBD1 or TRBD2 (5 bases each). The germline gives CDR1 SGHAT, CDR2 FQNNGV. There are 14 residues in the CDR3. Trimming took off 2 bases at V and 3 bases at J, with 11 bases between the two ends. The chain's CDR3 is CASSLTGLRYEQYF. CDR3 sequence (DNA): TGTGCCAGCAGCTTAACGGGGCTCCGCTACGAGCAGTACTTC. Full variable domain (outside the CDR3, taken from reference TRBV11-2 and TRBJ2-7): EAGVAQSPRYKIIEKRQSVAFWCNPISGHATLYWYQQILGQGPKLLIQFQNNGVVDDSQLPKDRFSAERLKGVDSTLKIQPAKLEDSAVYLCASSLTGLRYEQYFGPGTRLTVT.

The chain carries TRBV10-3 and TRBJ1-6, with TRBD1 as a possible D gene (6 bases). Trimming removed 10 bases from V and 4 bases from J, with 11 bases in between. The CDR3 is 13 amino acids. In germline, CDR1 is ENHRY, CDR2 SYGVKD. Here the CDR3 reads CASRQAYNSPLHF. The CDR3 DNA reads TGTGCCAGCCGACAGGCTTATAATTCACCCCTCCACTTT.

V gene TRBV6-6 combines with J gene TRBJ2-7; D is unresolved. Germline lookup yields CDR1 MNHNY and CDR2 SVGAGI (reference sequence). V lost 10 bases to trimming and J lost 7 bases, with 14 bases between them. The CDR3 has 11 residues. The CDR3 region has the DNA TGTGCCACCAGCCGCTCGGAGGAGCAGTACTTC. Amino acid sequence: CATSRSEEQYF.

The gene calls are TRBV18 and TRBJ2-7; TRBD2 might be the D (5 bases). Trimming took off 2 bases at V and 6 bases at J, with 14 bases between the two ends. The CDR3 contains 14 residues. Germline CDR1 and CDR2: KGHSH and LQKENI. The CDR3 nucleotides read TGTGCCAGCTCACCAAAGTTGGAGGCTCTCGAGCAGTACTTC. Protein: CASSPKLEALEQYF.

In DNA form, the CDR3 reads TGTGCCAGCAGCCCTCAGACAGGGGGGGGAGGCTACACCTTC. This gives the protein CASSPQTGGGGYTF. The chain employs TRBV7-2 and TRBJ1-2, with TRBD1 identical over 9 bases. This CDR3 contains 14 residues. Germline CDR1 reads SGHTA; CDR2 reads FQGNSA. The J segment lost 8 bases and the V segment lost 5 bases, leaving 9 bases of the junction unmatched.